These 24 T cell receptor beta chains came from one sample sequenced in a study of blood T cell repertoires in COVID-19. Sequenced by immunoSEQ multiplex PCR; TCRdb stores in-frame clones only, minus some. The sample has about 170,000 clones, about 90% seen once. Sequencing input: PBMCs or T cells enriched from blood (not recorded which). These receptors all stem from a woman in her fifties or sixties who had recovered from COVID-19.

This clone was recorded once. The V and J genes are TRBV11-2 and TRBJ1-2; 10 bases are shared with TRBD1. This CDR3 region has 19 residues. In germline, CDR1 is SGHAT, CDR2 FQNNGV. The trim removed 1 base at V and 8 bases at J, leaving 19 bases unmatched. The CDR3 protein is CASSLARSAVRQGAGGYTF. CDR3 DNA: TGTGCCAGCAGCTTAGCAAGGTCGGCGGTGCGACAGGGGGCGGGCGGCTACACCTTC. The variable domain in full, completed from reference TRBV11-2 and TRBJ1-2, reads EAGVAQSPRYKIIEKRQSVAFWCNPISGHATLYWYQQILGQGPKLLIQFQNNGVVDDSQLPKDRFSAERLKGVDSTLKIQPAKLEDSAVYLCASSLARSAVRQGAGGYTFGSGTRLTVV.

V and J are TRBV19 and TRBJ1-2; D gene uncertain. CDR1 is LNHDA and CDR2 is SQIVND in the germline V gene (reference sequence). Trimming took off 1 base at V and 1 base at J, with 7 bases between the two ends. The CDR3 consists of 14 residues. The CDR3 loop is CASSIGSSNYGYTF. The CDR3 DNA sequence: TGTGCCAGTAGTATAGGGTCCAGTAACTATGGCTACACCTTC.

The chain carries TRBV2 and TRBJ2-3; the match to TRBD2 covers 7 bases. Germline V lookup: CDR1 SNHLY, CDR2 FYNNEI. V trimming: 7 bases; J trimming: 4 bases; junction bases outside the gene matches: 2. This CDR3 spans 12 amino acids. The CDR3 DNA reads as TGTGCCAGCACTGGACTAGCAGATACGCAGTATTTT. This translates into CASTGLADTQYF.

This sequence joins TRBV3-1 (or the pseudogene TRBV3-2) and TRBJ1-2; no clear D. This CDR3 contains 15 residues. The germline CDR1 and CDR2 sequences are LGHDT and YNNKEL (reference sequence). V was shortened by 2 bases and J by 2 bases, with 12 bases between the two germline ends. The CDR3 coding sequence is TGTGCCAGCAGCCAATGCACCCCAGTCAACTATGGCTACACCTTC. Its translation is CASSQCTPVNYGYTF.

The chain recombines TRBV28 with TRBJ2-2, with 9 bases identical to TRBD2. J was trimmed by 7 bases and V by 4 bases; bases with no gene match: 7. The CDR3 runs to 15 residues. CDR1 and CDR2 from the germline V gene are MDHEN and SYDVKM. The DNA for the CDR3 is TGTGCCAGCAGTTCAAATAGCGGGAGAGGCGGGGAGCTGTTTTTT. Translation: CASSSNSGRGGELFF.

This clone was seen once. The chain uses TRBV12-2 and TRBJ1-1; TRBD1 is the table's D call, not checked against the DNA. TRBV12-2 is a pseudogene. CDR3 length: 16 residues. CDR3 residues: CASRSNPRWQGTEAFF. Here the CDR3 DNA reads TGTGCAAGTCGCTCCAATCCCCGGTGGCAGGGGACTGAAGCTTTCTTT.

The chain uses TRBV6-5 and TRBJ1-3; D is perhaps TRBD1 (6 bases). Per the germline V gene, CDR1 is MNHEY and CDR2 is SVGAGI. V was cut by 1 base and J by 2 bases, with 9 bases left in between. This CDR3 is built from 15 residues. The CDR3 is CASSYLDRTGNTIYF. The DNA for the CDR3 is TGTGCCAGCAGTTACTTGGACAGAACTGGAAACACCATATATTTT.

The rearrangement links TRBV6-1 to TRBJ1-1, with 7 bases fitting TRBD1. This CDR3 has 17 residues. Germline V gene lookup returns CDR1 MNHNS and CDR2 SASEGT. V lost 4 bases, J lost 1 base, and 12 bases stayed unmatched. The CDR3 reads CASSAHGTAHPNTEAFF. CDR3 nucleotide sequence: TGTGCCAGCAGTGCCCACGGGACAGCTCACCCGAACACTGAAGCTTTCTTT.

The CDR3 spells CATSRDRGLNSPLHF. In nucleotides, the CDR3 is TGTGCCACCAGCAGAGACAGGGGATTGAATTCACCCCTCCACTTT. The chain recombines TRBV15 with TRBJ1-6, with D possibly matching TRBD1 (6 bases). V gave up 0 bases and J gave up 7 bases, with 10 bases separating them. The CDR3 contains 15 residues. The germline CDR1 and CDR2 sequences are LNHNV and YYDKDF (reference sequence).

The CDR3 DNA reads as TGCGCCAGCAGCACGGACGGAGGCTCACCCCTCCACTTT. Protein product: CASSTDGGSPLHF. J is TRBJ1-6 and V is TRBV5-1; D gene unclear. The CDR3 sequence is 13 residues long. V lost 4 bases and J lost 10, with 12 bases in between. CDR1 and CDR2 (germline): SGHRS, YFSETQ.

The gene calls are TRBV4-2 and TRBJ1-2; D gene uncertain. Germline V gene data show CDR1 as LGHNA and CDR2 as YNFKEQ. The germline V and J ends were trimmed by 1 base and 0 bases, with 21 bases remaining between them. This CDR3 is built from 19 residues. CDR3 sequence: CASSQGLGTVAGTNYGYTF. The CDR3, as DNA: TGTGCCAGCAGCCAAGGATTAGGTACAGTCGCGGGGACTAACTATGGCTACACCTTC.

The DNA for the CDR3 is TGTGCCAGCAGTTGGACTAGCGGGAGTTATGAGCAGTTCTTC. It is translated as CASSWTSGSYEQFF. The rearrangement joins TRBV6-5 to TRBJ2-1; 13 bases line up with TRBD2. The CDR3 runs 14 residues. Germline V gene data show CDR1 as MNHEY and CDR2 as SVGAGI. V shed 4 bases, J shed 8 bases, and the junction held 2 bases outside the gene matches.

The chain recombines TRBV30 with TRBJ1-1; 7 nucleotides match TRBD1. This CDR3 is 14 amino acids long. Germline loops: CDR1 GTSNPN, CDR2 SVGIG (reference sequence). V was pared by 3 bases and J by 0 bases, with 4 bases of the junction left unmatched. The CDR3 sequence: CAWRQGTLNTEAFF. CDR3 bases: TGTGCCTGGAGACAGGGGACCCTGAACACTGAAGCTTTCTTT.

J is TRBJ2-7 and V is TRBV3-1 (or the pseudogene TRBV3-2); D gene unclear. The CDR3 is 13 amino acids. V was clipped by 0 bases and J by 4 bases, with 7 bases between them. Germline V gene sequence: CDR1 LGHDT, CDR2 YNNKEL (reference sequence). CDR3 in amino acids: CASSQDYRYEQYF. The CDR3 DNA reads TGTGCCAGCAGCCAAGATTACCGGTACGAGCAGTACTTC.

The gene calls are TRBV25-1 and TRBJ2-2; 9 bases align to TRBD1. Germline V gene sequence: CDR1 MGHDK, CDR2 SYGVNS. The V segment lost 6 bases and the J segment 4 bases; nucleotides outside the gene matches: 6. The CDR3 has 15 amino acids. The CDR3 nucleotides are TGTGCCAGCAGAGGGACAGGGTCGATCACCGGGGAGCTGTTTTTT. It codes for CASRGTGSITGELFF.

The chain carries TRBV5-6 and TRBJ2-7, with D tentatively TRBD2 (6 bases). The V and J ends lost 1 base and 11 bases respectively, with 22 bases between them. This CDR3 has 15 amino acids. Per the germline V gene, CDR1 is SGHDT and CDR2 is YYEEEE. CDR3 region: CASSLNSRGTAGEYF. CDR3 DNA: TGTGCCAGCAGCTTGAATAGCCGCGGGACCGCCGGAGAGTACTTC. Using reference TRBV5-6 and TRBJ2-7 for the parts outside the CDR3, the full variable domain is DAGVTQSPTHLIKTRGQQVTLRCSPKSGHDTVSWYQQALGQGPQFIFQYYEEEERQRGNFPDRFSGHQFPNYSSELNVNALLLGDSALYLCASSLNSRGTAGEYFGPGTRLTVT.

CDR3 coding DNA: TGTGCCAGCAGGCATGGAGTGAACACTGAAGCTTTCTTT. It codes for CASRHGVNTEAFF. This chain links TRBV27 with TRBJ1-1, with no clear D. Per germline, CDR1 MNHEY and CDR2 SMNVEV (reference sequence). The V end was cut by 6 bases, the J end by 0 bases, with 8 bases between. The CDR3 is made up of 13 amino acids.

The V and J genes are TRBV28 and TRBJ2-1; 9 bases agree with TRBD1. V dropped 7 bases and J dropped 7; count of bases not matched to a gene: 14. Germline V gene data show CDR1 as MDHEN and CDR2 as SYDVKM. This CDR3 has 16 amino acids. The CDR3 DNA follows: TGTGCCAGCAACGCCCCGGGACAGGGTGGGTTGAATGAGCAGTTCTTC. The encoded protein is CASNAPGQGGLNEQFF.

This clone was picked up one time. The genes are TRBV6-5 and TRBJ1-1; 9 bases match TRBD1. This CDR3 is 15 amino acids long. The germline V gene encodes CDR1 MNHEY and CDR2 SVGAGI. J was trimmed by 2 bases and V by 5 bases; bases with no gene match: 6. CDR3 in amino acids: CASSLDRGTNTEAFF. The CDR3 bases are TGTGCCAGCAGTCTGGACAGGGGAACCAACACTGAAGCTTTCTTT.

The gene calls are TRBV19 and TRBJ1-2, with 11 bases lining up with TRBD1. Germline values: CDR1 LNHDA, CDR2 SQIVND (reference sequence). Trimming at V came to 9 bases and at J to 6 bases, leaving 12 bases not matched to a gene. CDR3 length: 15 residues. The CDR3, as DNA: TGTGCCAGCAGAAGATGGGACAGGGGGACGGATGGCTACACCTTC. Translated, it gives CASRRWDRGTDGYTF.

The V call is TRBV5-1, the J call TRBJ2-5; 8 nucleotides agree with TRBD2. CDR1 is SGHRS and CDR2 is YFSETQ in the germline V gene. The CDR3 consists of 13 residues. V shed 0 bases, J shed 5 bases, and the junction held 0 bases outside the gene matches. In nucleotides, the CDR3 is TGCGCCAGCAGCTTGGCGGGAGGGGAGACCCAGTACTTC. Translating it yields CASSLAGGETQYF.

The genes are TRBV30 and TRBJ2-4, with D possibly matching TRBD1 (6 bases). Trimming cost V 3 bases and J 5 bases, with 11 bases left between them. CDR3 length equals 13 residues. Germline V gene lookup returns CDR1 GTSNPN and CDR2 SVGIG (reference sequence). The CDR3 coding sequence is TGTGCCTGGAGGGCCAGGGGTGAAAACATTCAGTACTTC. Translated, it gives CAWRARGENIQYF.

This clone was recorded once. The V and J genes are TRBV7-2 and TRBJ2-3; 15 positions match TRBD2. Germline values: CDR1 SGHTA, CDR2 FQGNSA. CDR3 length: 16 amino acids. With 4 bases clipped from V and 2 bases from J, the junction kept 1 base outside the gene matches. The CDR3 region has the DNA TGTGCCAGCAGCTGGACTAGCGGGAGGGCCACAGATACGCAGTATTTT. Protein product: CASSWTSGRATDTQYF.

J is TRBJ2-5 and V is TRBV28; possible D gene TRBD1, 5 bases. Trimming took 2 bases from V and 4 from J, leaving 14 bases between them. Germline values: CDR1 MDHEN, CDR2 SYDVKM. This CDR3 has 15 residues. The CDR3 nucleotides are TGTGCCAGCAGTTTAAGGGTTGCAGGGCCAGAGACCCAGTACTTC. Encoded protein: CASSLRVAGPETQYF.